This T cell receptor beta chain emerged from a study of T cell responses to AZD1222 COVID-19 vaccine. Overall study findings and caveats: It was only after the peak T cell response that any repertoires were sampled. The breadth and depth of Spike-specific TCRs increased once two AZD1222 doses had been given.

Assay: immunoSEQ multiplex PCR; the TCRdb copy retains only in-frame clones and omits some. The sample comprises 100,000 to 120,000 clones, 89% of which are singletons, and about two fifths rests with the top ten. Regarding this clone: What it binds is not known.

Second doses at about 4 or about 12 weeks were pooled. Trimming stripped 1 base from V and 3 bases from J, with 13 bases between. Looked up from germline, CDR1 is LGHNA and CDR2 is YNFKEQ. The CDR3 is 17 residues long. The sample in question was peripheral blood, obtained 28 days after the second AZD1222 dose. This chain joins TRBV4-2 and TRBJ1-6; D is perhaps TRBD1 (5 bases). The receptor was derived from an adult who received the AZD1222 COVID-19 vaccine. The CDR3 bases are TGTGCCAGCAGCCAAGGCCAGGCCAGGGACTATAATTCACCCCTCCACTTT. Amino acid sequence: CASSQGQARDYNSPLHF.